Presented here are 3 T cell receptor beta chains from one specimen sequenced in a study of shared clonotypes between healthy human individuals. Assay: immunoSEQ multiplex PCR; the TCRdb copy retains only in-frame clones and omits some. The table includes 2.3 million or so clones, approximately 95% detected once. The source material was naive CD4+ T cells from PBMCs. Indicated subset: CD45RA+ positively selected. The origin of the receptors is a man between 18 and 35 years old in good health. Some clones in this sample may be carry-over from other donors' samples.

This sequence joins TRBV4-2 and TRBJ1-1; 7 nucleotides agree with TRBD1. The CDR3 runs to 18 residues. V shed 1 base, J shed 1 base, and the junction held 12 bases outside the gene matches. The V gene's germline CDR1 is LGHNA and CDR2 YNFKEQ. The CDR3 sequence: CASSQGWQGGVANTEAFF. The DNA for the CDR3 is TGTGCCAGCAGCCAAGGATGGCAGGGGGGGGTCGCGAACACTGAAGCTTTCTTT.

This clone was picked up one time. The J gene is TRBJ2-3, the V gene TRBV4-1, with 8 positions matching TRBD2. Germline CDR1 MGHRA, CDR2 YSYEKL. The J segment lost 0 bases and the V segment lost 4 bases, leaving 3 bases of the junction unmatched. This CDR3 comprises 15 residues. For the CDR3, the DNA is TGCGCCAGCAGCCCAGGACTAGCAAGCACAGATACGCAGTATTTT. Its protein is CASSPGLASTDTQYF.

Written as DNA, the CDR3 is TGCGCCAGCAGTACAGGGCGGGAGACCCAGTACTTC. It yields the protein CASSTGRETQYF. This chain links TRBV5-1 with TRBJ2-5; a possible D gene is TRBD1 (6 bases). Germline-derived CDR1 and CDR2 are SGHRS and YFSETQ. Trimming removed 5 bases from V and 5 bases from J, with 10 bases in between. This CDR3 is 12 amino acids long.